A single sample gave rise to the 27 T cell receptor beta chains below, sequenced in a study of early T cells in non-severe SARS-CoV-2 infection. TCRdb re-analysed the 5' RACE reads in MiXCR, keeping a single row per CDR3 protein. The sample has approximately 75,000 distinct CDR3 sequences; about 14% are singletons. The starting material was whole blood, obtained at baseline. These receptors originate from an adult who was a healthcare worker with PCR-confirmed SARS-CoV-2 infection or an uninfected control (not recorded which).

This clonotype was observed a handful of times. A junction boundary mismatches the germline segment, possibly from a read error. J is TRBJ2-1 and V is TRBV27, with 12 nucleotides matching TRBD2. CDR3 length: 15 residues. Germline CDR1 is MNHEY and CDR2 is SMNVEV (reference sequence). The CDR3 nucleotides are TGTGCCAGTAGTTTGGGACTAGCGGGTTTCTATGAGCAGTTCTTC. It codes for CASSLGLAGFYEQFF.

The V and J genes are TRBV29-1 and TRBJ2-5; D tentatively fits TRBD1 or TRBD2 (6 bases each). The CDR3 runs to 13 residues. V lost 5 bases to trimming and J lost 4 bases, with 14 bases between them. Looked up from germline, CDR1 is SQVTM and CDR2 is ANQGSEA. CDR3 DNA: TGCAGCGTTCAGGGGAGGACTCTAGAGACCCAGTACTTC. Encoded protein: CSVQGRTLETQYF.

This clonotype was recorded many times. The J gene is TRBJ1-6, the V gene TRBV28; no reliable D call. Germline assignment: CDR1 MDHEN and CDR2 SYDVKM. V gave up 2 bases and J gave up 11 bases, with 7 bases separating them. This CDR3 contains 12 residues. CDR3 nucleotide sequence: TGTGCCAGCAGTTTAAGGTGGCCACCCCTCCACTTT. It translates to CASSLRWPPLHF.

This clonotype was observed many times. This chain connects TRBV27 to TRBJ2-7; 7 bases map to TRBD1. Losses at the gene ends were 5 bases for V and 5 bases for J; bases not matched to a gene: 6. CDR3 length: 13 residues. Germline CDR1 is MNHEY and CDR2 is SMNVEV (reference sequence). The DNA for the CDR3 is TGTGCCAGCAGTCTCCGGGACAGCAACGAGCAGTACTTC. It encodes CASSLRDSNEQYF.

This clonotype has a handful of counts. This sequence joins TRBV6-6 and TRBJ1-1, with a possible D match to TRBD1 (5 bases). The germline V gene encodes CDR1 MNHNY and CDR2 SVGAGI (reference sequence). Trimming took off 6 bases at V and 1 base at J, with 12 bases between the two ends. This CDR3 spans 14 amino acids. The CDR3 region has the DNA TGTGCCAGCAGATTAGGTGGGGCGAACACTGAAGCTTTCTTT. This gives the protein CASRLGGANTEAFF.

In this sample, this clonotype turned up many times. The chain couples TRBV29-1 to TRBJ2-1; the match to TRBD2 covers 10 bases. V gave up 4 bases and J gave up 4 bases; unmatched junction bases: 4. This CDR3 is 14 amino acids long. Germline V gives CDR1 SQVTM, CDR2 ANQGSEA. The CDR3 nucleotides read TGCAGCGTTGTCCGGACTAGCGGTTACAATGAGCAGTTCTTC. This translates into CSVVRTSGYNEQFF.

The V gene is TRBV6-6, the J gene TRBJ2-3; the match to TRBD1 covers 8 bases. The trim removed 2 bases at V and 1 base at J, leaving 2 bases unmatched. The V gene's germline CDR1 is MNHNY and CDR2 SVGAGI (reference sequence). This CDR3 comprises 15 residues. CDR3 coding DNA: TGTGCCAGCAGTTACGGGACAGGAGGCACAGATACGCAGTATTTT. Residues: CASSYGTGGTDTQYF.

In this sample, this clonotype turned up a few times. The chain couples TRBV5-1 to TRBJ2-1, with D perhaps assigned TRBD1 or TRBD2 (5 bases each). Trimming removed 4 bases at V and 7 bases at J, with 15 bases between. The CDR3 extends over 14 amino acids. Germline CDR1 is SGHRS and CDR2 is YFSETQ. The DNA for the CDR3 is TGCGCCAGCAGCCCGGGACCGCCTTTGAATGAGCAGTTCTTC. Encoded protein: CASSPGPPLNEQFF.

In this sample, this clonotype turned up a few times. The rearrangement uses TRBV29-1 and TRBJ2-7; a weak D match, TRBD1 (7 bases). Trimming shortened V by 5 bases and J by 3 bases, and 17 bases separated the two germline ends. Germline V gene data show CDR1 as SQVTM and CDR2 as ANQGSEA. The CDR3 contains 14 residues. CDR3 region: CSVSRGTDLYEQYF. CDR3 coding DNA: TGCAGCGTTTCCCGGGGGACAGATCTCTACGAGCAGTACTTC.

This clonotype was counted between two and nine times. The genes are TRBV19 and TRBJ2-1; 8 bases agree with TRBD2. With V trimmed by 2 bases and J by 8 bases, 8 bases remained unmatched. The germline V gene has CDR1 LNHDA and CDR2 SQIVND (reference sequence). The CDR3 is 15 amino acids. CDR3 sequence: CASSIRSGSKDEQFF. The DNA for the CDR3 is TGTGCCAGTAGTATAAGAAGCGGGAGTAAAGATGAGCAGTTCTTC.

The chain combines TRBV28 with TRBJ2-5; D perhaps matches TRBD2 (5 bases). CDR3 length equals 11 residues. Between the trimmed V and J ends, which lost 5 bases and 11 bases, there was a span of 12 bases. Germline CDR1 is MDHEN and CDR2 is SYDVKM. The CDR3 spells CASSGLAVQYF. In DNA form, the CDR3 reads TGTGCCAGCAGTGGACTGGCAGTTCAGTACTTC.

This clonotype came up a few times. The rearrangement joins TRBV27 to TRBJ1-1, with D unresolved. The CDR3 is 14 residues long. V lost 5 bases and J 1 base, leaving 11 bases between the germline ends. Germline loops: CDR1 MNHEY, CDR2 SMNVEV (reference sequence). The CDR3 spells CASSSSDSNTEAFF. In DNA, the CDR3 is TGTGCCAGCAGTAGTTCAGACTCGAACACTGAAGCTTTCTTT.

This clonotype was detected a few times. The V and J genes are TRBV11-2 and TRBJ2-5; D unclear. This CDR3 has 12 amino acids. Germline loops: CDR1 SGHAT, CDR2 FQNNGV. V was pared by 5 bases and J by 4 bases, with 8 bases between. CDR3 in amino acids: CASSAVGETQYF. The DNA for the CDR3 is TGTGCCAGCAGCGCGGTGGGAGAGACCCAGTACTTC.

In its sample, this clonotype was seen many times. The chain has TRBV10-2 and TRBJ2-1, with D unclear. The germline CDR1 and CDR2 sequences are WSHSY and SAAADI. The CDR3 has 15 residues. Trimming left V 3 bases short and J 5 bases short, with 14 bases between. The DNA for the CDR3 is TGCGCCAGCAGTGATGTGGCGGTTGCCAACAATGAGCAGTTCTTC. Its protein product is CASSDVAVANNEQFF.

In this sample, this clonotype turned up a few times. The chain recombines TRBV20-1 with TRBJ1-5; D is uncertain. Germline V CDR1 and CDR2: DFQATT, SNEGSKA (reference sequence). Between the trimmed V and J ends, which lost 4 bases and 4 bases, there was a span of 8 bases. This CDR3 is 12 amino acids long. CDR3 amino acids: CSATPVNQPQHF. The CDR3, as DNA: TGCAGTGCTACCCCGGTTAATCAGCCCCAGCATTTT.

CDR3 region: CASNPGLAETQYF. In DNA form, the CDR3 reads TGTGCCAGCAACCCGGGGCTAGCAGAGACCCAGTACTTC. V and J are TRBV2 and TRBJ2-5; D may be TRBD1 or TRBD2 (5 bases each). V was clipped by 7 bases and J by 4 bases, with 13 bases between them. This CDR3 region has 13 residues. The germline gives CDR1 SNHLY, CDR2 FYNNEI. The full variable domain, rest sourced from reference TRBV2 and TRBJ2-5, is EPEVTQTPSHQVTQMGQEVILRCVPISNHLYFYWYRQILGQKVEFLVSFYNNEISEKSEIFDDQFSVERPDGSNFTLKIRSTKLEDSAMYFCASNPGLAETQYFGPGTRLLVL.

In its sample, this clonotype was seen a few times. The genes are TRBV2 and TRBJ1-2, with D tentatively TRBD1 (5 bases). This CDR3 has 14 amino acids. The germline CDR1 and CDR2 sequences are SNHLY and FYNNEI. Between the trimmed V and J ends, which lost 3 bases and 0 bases, there was a span of 8 bases. The CDR3 sequence is CASSEGRANYGYTF. The DNA of the CDR3 is TGTGCCAGCAGTGAGGGCAGGGCTAACTATGGCTACACCTTC. Based on the CDR3 plus reference TRBV2 and TRBJ1-2, the full variable domain is EPEVTQTPSHQVTQMGQEVILRCVPISNHLYFYWYRQILGQKVEFLVSFYNNEISEKSEIFDDQFSVERPDGSNFTLKIRSTKLEDSAMYFCASSEGRANYGYTFGSGTRLTVV.

This clonotype was counted many times. This sequence joins TRBV7-3 and TRBJ2-5; TRBD2 aligns across 12 bases. Germline trimming cut 5 bases from V and 5 bases from J; bases unmatched to any gene: 6. The CDR3 totals 15 residues. In germline, CDR1 is SGHTA, CDR2 FQGTGA. For the CDR3, the DNA is TGTGCCAGCAGCCCTCGGACTAGCGGGATGGAGACCCAGTACTTC. Its protein product is CASSPRTSGMETQYF.

This clonotype was counted ten times or more. The rearrangement links TRBV6-1 to TRBJ2-3; D not resolved. The CDR3 length is 15 residues. The germline V gene has CDR1 MNHNS and CDR2 SASEGT. The V and J ends lost 6 bases and 2 bases respectively, with 15 bases between them. CDR3 in amino acids: CASRSRPLPTDTQYF. The CDR3 coding sequence is TGTGCCAGCAGGTCCCGGCCATTACCCACAGATACGCAGTATTTT.

This clonotype turned up a few times. V is TRBV6-6 and J is TRBJ1-1, with TRBD1 as a possible D gene (6 bases). V lost 5 bases and J 0 bases, leaving 16 bases between the germline ends. Looked up from germline, CDR1 is MNHNY and CDR2 is SVGAGI (reference sequence). The CDR3 extends over 16 amino acids. The DNA of the CDR3 is TGTGCCAGCAGTGATCTATGGACAGATATGAACACTGAAGCTTTCTTT. It is translated as CASSDLWTDMNTEAFF.

This clonotype occurred a few times. The CDR3 nucleotides are TGTGCTAGTGGCCCAACCGGGACAAGAGGTTTAATTGATGGCTACACCTTC. It yields the protein CASGPTGTRGLIDGYTF. The chain recombines TRBV12-5 with TRBJ1-2; TRBD1 is a possible D gene (6 bases). Trimming took off 6 bases at V and 6 bases at J, with 26 bases between the two ends. CDR1 and CDR2 from the germline V gene are LGHNT and FRNRAP. The CDR3 is made up of 17 amino acids.

The chain has TRBV24-1 and TRBJ2-5; D gene uncertain. V lost 9 bases, J lost 7 bases, and 14 bases lay in between. Germline loops: CDR1 KGHDR, CDR2 SFDVKD. The CDR3 covers 12 residues. The CDR3 bases are TGTGCCACCGAAGACCCAGCTGGGACCCAGTACTTC. Translating it yields CATEDPAGTQYF.

The rearrangement joins TRBV20-1 to TRBJ1-1, with unresolved D. The germline V gene encodes CDR1 DFQATT and CDR2 SNEGSKA (reference sequence). The CDR3 loop spans 12 amino acids. V lost 5 bases to trimming and J lost 4 bases, with 11 bases between them. CDR3 loop: CSAVGSSTEAFF. The CDR3 DNA is TGCAGTGCTGTAGGGTCGAGCACTGAAGCTTTCTTT.

The CDR3 region has the DNA TGTGCCTGGAATGCCGGACAGGCGAGTACCTTC. As protein: CAWNAGQASTF. The genes are TRBV30 and TRBJ1-2, with 7 bases that match TRBD1. There are 11 residues in the CDR3. V was clipped by 4 bases and J by 14 bases; unmatched bases: 10. Germline CDR1 reads GTSNPN; CDR2 reads SVGIG (reference sequence).

The chain uses TRBV21-1 and TRBJ2-6; TRBD2, the table's D call, was not compared with the DNA. TRBV21-1 is a documented pseudogene. This CDR3 spans 19 amino acids. As DNA, the CDR3 is TGTGCCAGCAGCAAAGACGGAGCGGGCAGGGGCTCTGGGGCCAACGTCCTGACTTTC. This sequence encodes CASSKDGAGRGSGANVLTF.

This clonotype was observed many times. The chain has TRBV7-8 and TRBJ2-2; TRBD1 might be the D (5 bases). This CDR3 spans 17 amino acids. Trimming cost V 2 bases and J 4 bases, with 17 bases left between them. Germline CDR1 SGHVS, CDR2 FQNEAQ. CDR3 sequence: CASSLRSGQGPTGELFF. CDR3 DNA sequence: TGTGCCAGCAGCTTACGATCTGGCCAGGGTCCCACCGGGGAGCTGTTTTTT.

J is TRBJ2-1 and V is TRBV6-2 or TRBV6-3; 9 bases are a match to TRBD2. The V gene end was trimmed by 6 bases and the J gene end by 0 bases; junction bases not matched to a gene: 6. This CDR3 spans 16 amino acids. Germline CDR1 is MNHEY and CDR2 is SVGEGT. Written as DNA, the CDR3 is TGTGCCAGCAGACCGACTAGCGGCTTCTCCTACAATGAGCAGTTCTTC. Its translation is CASRPTSGFSYNEQFF.